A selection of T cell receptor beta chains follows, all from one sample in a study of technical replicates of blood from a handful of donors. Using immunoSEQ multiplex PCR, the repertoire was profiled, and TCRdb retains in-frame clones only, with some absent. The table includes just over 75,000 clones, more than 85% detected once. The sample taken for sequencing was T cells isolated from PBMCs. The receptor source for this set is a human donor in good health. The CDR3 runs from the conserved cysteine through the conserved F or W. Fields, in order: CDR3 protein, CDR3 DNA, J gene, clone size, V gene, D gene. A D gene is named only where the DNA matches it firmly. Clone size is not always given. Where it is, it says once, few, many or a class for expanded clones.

CAITRDPTDTQYF	TGTGCCATAACGCGGGACCCCACAGATACGCAGTATTTT	TRBJ2-3	NA	TRBV10-3	NA
CASSQDVKLAGVLGTADTQYF	TGCGCCAGCAGCCAAGATGTTAAACTAGCGGGAGTCTTGGGGACGGCAGATACGCAGTATTTT	TRBJ2-3	NA	TRBV4-3	TRBD2
CASSPGTGGNTEAFF	TGCGCCAGCAGCCCTGGGACAGGGGGCAACACTGAAGCTTTCTTT	TRBJ1-1	NA	TRBV5-1	TRBD1
CASSRDRGQPQHF	TGTGCCAGCAGTAGGGACAGGGGGCAGCCCCAGCATTTT	TRBJ1-5	NA	TRBV6-5	TRBD1
CASSGQVPSYNEQFF	TGTGCCAGCAGCGGACAGGTGCCGTCCTACAATGAGCAGTTCTTC	TRBJ2-1	NA	TRBV25-1	TRBD1
CASSLTGSGANVLTF	TGTGCCAGCAGCTTAACAGGGTCTGGGGCCAACGTCCTGACTTTC	TRBJ2-6	NA	TRBV7-2	NA
CASSLDRDGYTF	TGTGCCAGCAGCTTAGACAGGGATGGCTACACCTTC	TRBJ1-2	NA	TRBV11-3	NA
CASSLVFGSEQFF	TGTGCCAGCAGCTTAGTTTTCGGGAGTGAGCAGTTCTTC	TRBJ2-1	NA	TRBV11-3	NA
CSVEGGGGGTDTQYF	TGCAGCGTTGAAGGGGGCGGGGGAGGCACAGATACGCAGTATTTT	TRBJ2-3	NA	TRBV29-1	TRBD2
CASSALGTSGYEQYF	TGTGCCAGCAGTGCCCTCGGGACTAGCGGCTACGAGCAGTACTTC	TRBJ2-7	NA	TRBV9	TRBD2
CASSTRVADLVYGYTF	TGTGCCAGCAGTACCAGAGTCGCCGACCTAGTCTATGGCTACACCTTC	TRBJ1-2	NA	TRBV27	NA
CASSSLSGTGFYEQYF	TGTGCCAGCAGTTCTCTTTCAGGGACAGGGTTCTACGAGCAGTACTTC	TRBJ2-7	NA	TRBV6-5	TRBD1
CASSIRDSSYEQYF	TGTGCCAGTAGTATAAGGGACAGCTCCTACGAGCAGTACTTC	TRBJ2-7	NA	TRBV19	TRBD1
CASSRVGDRSNQPQHF	TGTGCCAGTAGTAGGGTCGGGGACAGGTCTAATCAGCCCCAGCATTTT	TRBJ1-5	few	TRBV19	TRBD1
CASSPIAGSSYEQYF	TGTGCCAGCAGCCCCATAGCGGGCAGCTCCTACGAGCAGTACTTC	TRBJ2-7	NA	TRBV28	TRBD2
CASSSGLEAFF	TGTGCCAGCAGCTCTGGACTTGAAGCTTTCTTT	TRBJ1-1	few	TRBV7-8	NA
CASSQNRGSSEKLFF	TGCGCCAGCAGCCAAAACAGGGGGAGTAGTGAAAAACTGTTTTTT	TRBJ1-4	NA	TRBV4-3	TRBD1